The 23 T cell receptor beta chains presented below share a single source sample, sequenced in a study of cytomegalovirus exposure and HLA in healthy donors. The PCR ran on 60 Vbeta and 13 Jbeta primers. The assay was immunoSEQ multiplex PCR, and TCRdb's table has in-frame clones only and misses some. This table has 50,000 or so clones, over 65% appearing once. Material for sequencing was PBMCs. The receptors originated from a man aged 35 to 55 in good health and CMV-seropositive.

In this sample, this clone turned up once. V and J are TRBV18 and TRBJ1-5, with a possible D match to TRBD1 (5 bases). In germline, CDR1 is KGHSH, CDR2 LQKENI. CDR3 length: 13 amino acids. V was trimmed by 5 bases and J by 6 bases, leaving 11 bases between them. CDR3 protein: CASSLGTGQPQHF. The DNA for the CDR3 is TGTGCCAGCTCATTAGGCACAGGTCAGCCCCAGCATTTT.

The V and J genes are TRBV30 and TRBJ2-1; possible D gene TRBD2, 5 bases. CDR3 length: 12 residues. The germline V gene has CDR1 GTSNPN and CDR2 SVGIG (reference sequence). Trimming removed 0 bases at V and 9 bases at J, with 9 bases between. The CDR3 DNA follows: TGTGCCTGGAGTGTACTTAGCGCTGAGCAGTTCTTC. It encodes CAWSVLSAEQFF.

The rearrangement joins TRBV6-1 to TRBJ2-7; TRBD1 is a possible D gene (6 bases). Per germline, CDR1 MNHNS and CDR2 SASEGT. The V end lost 7 bases, the J end lost 2 bases, and 15 bases lay between the germline ends. The CDR3 is 14 amino acids. The CDR3 here is CASTADRYPYEQYF. The CDR3 DNA reads as TGTGCCAGCACCGCCGACAGGTATCCCTACGAGCAGTACTTC.

The rearrangement joins TRBV6-5 to TRBJ1-1; D is ambiguous. Trimming took 0 bases from V and 0 from J, leaving 11 bases between them. This CDR3 has 16 amino acids. Germline lookup yields CDR1 MNHEY and CDR2 SVGAGI. CDR3 residues: CASSYSIVTVNTEAFF. The DNA of the CDR3 is TGTGCCAGCAGTTACTCGATTGTAACGGTGAACACTGAAGCTTTCTTT.

This clone is a singleton in its sample. The V and J genes are TRBV7-6 and TRBJ2-1, with 7 bases lining up with TRBD1. J was trimmed by 12 bases and V by 5 bases; bases with no gene match: 4. Germline lookup yields CDR1 SGHVS and CDR2 FNYEAQ. The CDR3 consists of 11 residues. The chain's CDR3 is CASSHRDRQFF. The DNA of the CDR3 is TGTGCCAGCAGCCATAGGGACAGGCAGTTCTTC. Variable domain in full (rest from reference TRBV7-6 and TRBJ2-1): GAGVSQSPRYKVTKRGQDVALRCDPISGHVSLYWYRQALGQGPEFLTYFNYEAQQDKSGLPNDRFSAERPEGSISTLTIQRTEQRDSAMYRCASSHRDRQFFGPGTRLTVL.

The chain is built from TRBV11-2 and TRBJ2-7, with 10 bases matching TRBD1. With V trimmed by 2 bases and J by 6 bases, 7 bases remained unmatched. The CDR3 covers 15 residues. Germline lookup yields CDR1 SGHAT and CDR2 FQNNGV. DNA for the CDR3: TGTGCCAGCAGCTTATGGGGGACAGGGGAGCGCGAGCAGTACTTC. Translating it yields CASSLWGTGEREQYF.

The gene calls are TRBV15 and TRBJ2-5; possible D gene TRBD1, 5 bases. The germline V gene has CDR1 LNHNV and CDR2 YYDKDF (reference sequence). The CDR3 totals 15 residues. The germline V and J ends were trimmed by 3 bases and 3 bases, with 14 bases remaining between them. CDR3 bases: TGTGCCACCAGCAGCCGGAGCAGGGCGGAAGAGACCCAGTACTTC. This translates into CATSSRSRAEETQYF.

This clone was counted a few times. V gene TRBV18 combines with J gene TRBJ1-2; D is uncertain. The V and J ends lost 3 bases and 7 bases respectively, with 21 bases between them. The CDR3 totals 16 residues. Per germline, CDR1 KGHSH and CDR2 LQKENI. The CDR3 DNA follows: TGTGCCAGCTCACCCCCCGAGCGGGTTGGAGGAGGTGGCTACACCTTC. Translated, it gives CASSPPERVGGGGYTF.

This clone was picked up a small number of times. The rearrangement links TRBV4-1 to TRBJ1-2, with TRBD1 matching 7 bases. This CDR3 is 14 amino acids long. Germline assignment: CDR1 MGHRA and CDR2 YSYEKL. Trimming took 6 bases from V and 2 from J; bases not matched to a gene: 6. The CDR3 DNA follows: TGCGCCAGCAGACCATCGGGACAGAACTATGGCTACACCTTC. Amino acids: CASRPSGQNYGYTF.

This clone was counted only a few times. This rearrangement joins TRBV6-5 to TRBJ1-2; D is unresolved. Germline V gene sequence: CDR1 MNHEY, CDR2 SVGAGI. The CDR3 length is 15 residues. The V end was cut by 0 bases, the J end by 8 bases, with 16 bases between. The CDR3 reads CASSYSAGTNRGYTF. The DNA of the CDR3 is TGTGCCAGCAGTTACTCGGCAGGAACGAATAGGGGCTACACCTTC.

This chain connects TRBV10-3 to TRBJ2-3; 10 bases line up with TRBD2. This CDR3 comprises 16 residues. Trimming removed 6 bases from V and 5 bases from J; junction bases left unmatched: 11. Germline V gene lookup returns CDR1 ENHRY and CDR2 SYGVKD. DNA of the CDR3: TGTGCCATCAGGGAGCCGGGACTAGCGTCCCAAGATACGCAGTATTTT. It specifies CAIREPGLASQDTQYF.

The rearrangement joins TRBV7-2 to TRBJ2-2, with D hard to call. The CDR3 has 15 amino acids. Per germline, CDR1 SGHTA and CDR2 FQGNSA. The V and J ends lost 3 bases and 1 base respectively, with 9 bases between them. The CDR3 loop reads CASSLSGENTGELFF. Written as DNA, the CDR3 is TGTGCCAGCAGCTTGTCCGGTGAGAACACCGGGGAGCTGTTTTTT. Using reference TRBV7-2 and TRBJ2-2 for the parts outside the CDR3, the full variable domain is GAGVSQSPSNKVTEKGKDVELRCDPISGHTALYWYRQSLGQGLEFLIYFQGNSAPDKSGLPSDRFSAERTGGSVSTLTIQRTQQEDSAVYLCASSLSGENTGELFFGEGSRLTVL.

This sequence joins TRBV5-1 and TRBJ1-2, with D maybe TRBD1 (5 bases). The CDR3 has 13 amino acids. Germline V gene sequence: CDR1 SGHRS, CDR2 YFSETQ. Trimming cost V 4 bases and J 6 bases, with 13 bases left between them. The CDR3 is CASSPRGMDGYTF. CDR3 DNA: TGCGCCAGCAGCCCCCGGGGGATGGATGGCTACACCTTC. Full variable domain (remainder filled in from reference TRBV5-1 and TRBJ1-2): KAGVTQTPRYLIKTRGQQVTLSCSPISGHRSVSWYQQTPGQGLQFLFEYFSETQRNKGNFPGRFSGRQFSNSRSEMNVSTLELGDSALYLCASSPRGMDGYTFGSGTRLTVV.

V and J are TRBV6-5 and TRBJ1-3, with D perhaps matching TRBD1 (5 bases). Germline V CDR1 and CDR2: MNHEY, SVGAGI. V gave up 0 bases and J gave up 3 bases, with 9 bases separating them. CDR3 length: 15 residues. Here the CDR3 reads CASSYSGRVGNTIYF. DNA for the CDR3: TGTGCCAGCAGTTACTCGGGCAGGGTTGGAAACACCATATATTTT.

The chain couples TRBV5-6 to TRBJ2-3, with 15 bases identical to TRBD2. V lost 4 bases to trimming and J lost 4 bases; unmatched junction nucleotides: 4. CDR1 and CDR2 from the germline V gene are SGHDT and YYEEEE. This CDR3 has 16 residues. The CDR3 loop is CASSGLAGGFADTQYF. The CDR3 DNA reads as TGTGCCAGCAGCGGACTAGCGGGGGGGTTTGCAGATACGCAGTATTTT.

The J gene is TRBJ1-4, the V gene TRBV5-1, with D perhaps TRBD1 (6 bases). This CDR3 is 15 amino acids long. Germline CDR1 and CDR2: SGHRS and YFSETQ. Trimming cost V 1 base and J 2 bases, with 9 bases left between them. The CDR3 DNA follows: TGCGCCAGCAGCTTGAGGGGGGGCACTAATGAAAAACTGTTTTTT. Residues: CASSLRGGTNEKLFF. Supplemented by reference TRBV5-1 and TRBJ1-4, the full variable domain reads KAGVTQTPRYLIKTRGQQVTLSCSPISGHRSVSWYQQTPGQGLQFLFEYFSETQRNKGNFPGRFSGRQFSNSRSEMNVSTLELGDSALYLCASSLRGGTNEKLFFGSGTQLSVL.

The chain is built from TRBV6-5 and TRBJ2-7, with D tentatively TRBD1 (6 bases). Germline assignment: CDR1 MNHEY and CDR2 SVGAGI. Trimming removed 4 bases at V and 3 bases at J, with 16 bases between. CDR3 length equals 15 residues. In DNA, the CDR3 is TGTGCCAGCAGTTCGCCGGGACAAGCGAGCTACGAGCAGTACTTC. Translated, it gives CASSSPGQASYEQYF.

This clone has only a few counts. The chain carries TRBV29-1 and TRBJ2-5; 7 nucleotides agree with TRBD2. The DNA end favors TRBJ2-7, so the J call may be wrong. Germline V gives CDR1 SQVTM, CDR2 ANQGSEA. The CDR3 runs to 13 residues. The chain's CDR3 is CSARPSPGGEQYF. CDR3 DNA: TGCAGCGCCAGACCGTCGCCGGGGGGCGAGCAGTACTTC.

This clone was counted between two and nine times. The rearrangement links TRBV6-1 to TRBJ2-7, with 9 bases aligning to TRBD1. There are 15 residues in the CDR3. V dropped 7 bases and J dropped 4; count of bases not matched to a gene: 11. Germline lookup yields CDR1 MNHNS and CDR2 SASEGT. The CDR3 reads CASNIPGQGIYEQYF. The CDR3 coding sequence is TGTGCCAGCAATATACCGGGACAGGGAATTTACGAGCAGTACTTC.

The chain couples TRBV7-3 to TRBJ2-5, with 8 bases identical to TRBD2. In germline, CDR1 is SGHTA, CDR2 FQGTGA. CDR3 length equals 15 residues. With 2 bases clipped from V and 4 bases from J, the junction kept 6 bases outside the gene matches. The CDR3 DNA is TGTGCCAGCAGCTTATCGGGGGGGTTGACAGAGACCCAGTACTTC. Amino acid sequence: CASSLSGGLTETQYF.

The gene calls are TRBV15 and TRBJ2-6; tentatively, D is TRBD2 (5 bases). The germline V gene encodes CDR1 LNHNV and CDR2 YYDKDF (reference sequence). Trimming left V 3 bases short and J 1 base short, with 7 bases between. This CDR3 contains 15 residues. CDR3 loop: CATSSRGSGANVLTF. The CDR3 nucleotides read TGTGCCACCAGCAGTCGAGGGTCTGGGGCCAACGTCCTGACTTTC.

This sequence joins TRBV7-8 and TRBJ2-7; D is unclear. Germline lookup yields CDR1 SGHVS and CDR2 FQNEAQ. V lost 4 bases, J lost 2 bases, and 6 bases lay in between. The CDR3 runs 12 residues. CDR3 sequence (DNA): TGTGCCAGCAGCTCCCAGGCCTACGAGCAGTACTTC. Translating it yields CASSSQAYEQYF.

V usage is TRBV7-2 and J usage is TRBJ1-6; 11 nucleotides line up with TRBD1. After removal of 0 bases from V and 9 bases from J, the junction contained 1 base not matched to a gene. This CDR3 contains 15 residues. Germline V gene sequence: CDR1 SGHTA, CDR2 FQGNSA. The CDR3 loop reads CASSLADRGLSPLHF. CDR3 DNA sequence: TGTGCCAGCAGCTTAGCGGACAGGGGGCTTTCACCCCTCCACTTT.